Listed here are 13 T cell receptor beta chains from one sample, sequenced in a study of identical twins. Each CDR3 protein gets one entry after TCRdb re-called the 5' RACE reads with MiXCR. The sample has 500,000 to 650,000 distinct CDR3 sequences; about 22% are singletons. These data were likewise used in another study, on yellow fever vaccine responses in identical twins.

Sequences were obtained from CD4+ T cells sorted from blood. The receptors originated from a woman aged 18-35 years in good health.

This clonotype was seen a handful of times. The V gene is TRBV5-1, the J gene TRBJ2-5, with TRBD2 as a possible D gene (6 bases). Trimming removed 4 bases at V and 5 bases at J, with 18 bases between. The germline V gene encodes CDR1 SGHRS and CDR2 YFSETQ. CDR3 size: 15 residues. The CDR3 is CASSPEGRKVETQYF. In DNA, the CDR3 is TGCGCCAGCAGCCCGGAGGGGAGAAAAGTCGAGACCCAGTACTTC.

V gene TRBV15 combines with J gene TRBJ1-1, with D tentatively TRBD1 (5 bases). The CDR3 spans 15 residues. V lost 1 base, J lost 3 bases, and 12 bases lay in between. Per germline, CDR1 LNHNV and CDR2 YYDKDF (reference sequence). The CDR3 is CATSRVSGGYTEAFF. In nucleotides, the CDR3 is TGTGCCACCAGCAGAGTGTCGGGGGGATACACTGAAGCTTTCTTT. Complete variable domain (other parts from reference TRBV15 and TRBJ1-1): DAMVIQNPRYQVTQFGKPVTLSCSQTLNHNVMYWYQQKSSQAPKLLFHYYDKDFNNEADTPDNFQSRRPNTSFCFLDIRSPGLGDTAMYLCATSRVSGGYTEAFFGQGTRLTVV.

The chain couples TRBV29-1 to TRBJ2-3; 8 bases agree with TRBD1. The CDR3 sequence is 16 residues long. Germline CDR1 SQVTM, CDR2 ANQGSEA. With 0 bases clipped from V and 5 bases from J, the junction kept 10 bases outside the gene matches. The CDR3 loop reads CSVEEEVRGLGDTQYF. Here the CDR3 DNA reads TGCAGCGTTGAAGAAGAAGTCAGGGGGCTAGGAGATACGCAGTATTTT.

The chain carries TRBV27 and TRBJ2-3, with 7 bases aligning to TRBD1. The CDR3 length is 15 residues. Losses at the gene ends were 3 bases for V and 0 bases for J; bases not matched to a gene: 3. The germline V gene has CDR1 MNHEY and CDR2 SMNVEV (reference sequence). The CDR3 loop is CASSLLQGSTDTQYF. In DNA, the CDR3 is TGTGCCAGCAGTTTGTTACAGGGGAGCACAGATACGCAGTATTTT.

This clonotype was picked up a small number of times. V and J are TRBV5-1 and TRBJ2-2; TRBD1 aligns across 7 bases. J gave up 3 bases and V 4 bases, and 6 bases lay outside the gene matches. CDR1 is SGHRS, CDR2 YFSETQ, per germline. The CDR3 has 15 residues. The CDR3 region is CASSRGQVDTGELFF. Here the CDR3 DNA reads TGCGCCAGCAGCCGCGGACAGGTAGACACCGGGGAGCTGTTTTTT. The full variable domain, its missing parts supplied by reference TRBV5-1 and TRBJ2-2, is KAGVTQTPRYLIKTRGQQVTLSCSPISGHRSVSWYQQTPGQGLQFLFEYFSETQRNKGNFPGRFSGRQFSNSRSEMNVSTLELGDSALYLCASSRGQVDTGELFFGEGSRLTVL.

This clonotype was observed a handful of times. This chain connects TRBV7-8 to TRBJ2-5, with TRBD1 identical over 10 bases. Losses at the gene ends were 2 bases for V and 2 bases for J; bases not matched to a gene: 5. The CDR3 is 16 residues long. CDR1 is SGHVS, CDR2 FQNEAQ, per germline. The CDR3 sequence: CASSLTGTGDQETQYF. The CDR3 DNA follows: TGTGCCAGCAGCTTAACCGGGACAGGGGATCAAGAGACCCAGTACTTC.

The chain uses TRBV4-1 and TRBJ2-1; D might be TRBD1 (7 bases). Germline loops: CDR1 MGHRA, CDR2 YSYEKL. CDR3 length equals 15 residues. Trimming stripped 4 bases from V and 8 bases from J, with 18 bases between. The CDR3 is CASSPPFGRGDEQFF. CDR3 in DNA: TGCGCCAGCAGCCCGCCGTTTGGCAGGGGGGATGAGCAGTTCTTC.

This clonotype was detected only a few times. The gene calls are TRBV20-1 and TRBJ2-2; unclear D gene. The CDR3 loop spans 15 amino acids. V was clipped by 4 bases and J by 8 bases, with 20 bases between them. Germline assignment: CDR1 DFQATT and CDR2 SNEGSKA (reference sequence). CDR3 coding DNA: TGCAGTGCTATCCAGGCGGCCCCACGGTCGGGGGAGCTGTTTTTT. Translation gives CSAIQAAPRSGELFF.

The CDR3 reads CASAAPGLAVGRVETQYF. Written as DNA, the CDR3 is TGTGCCAGCGCCGCGCCGGGACTAGCCGTAGGGAGAGTAGAGACCCAGTACTTC. V usage is TRBV13 and J usage is TRBJ2-5; 9 positions match TRBD2. The germline V gene has CDR1 PRHDT and CDR2 FYEKMQ (reference sequence). Trimming took 8 bases from V and 4 from J; bases not matched to a gene: 20. The CDR3 is made up of 18 amino acids.

Only a few counts were recorded for this clonotype. V and J are TRBV27 and TRBJ2-3, with D tentatively TRBD2 (5 bases). V lost 3 bases, J lost 0 bases, and 19 bases lay in between. CDR3 length: 18 amino acids. Germline V gene lookup returns CDR1 MNHEY and CDR2 SMNVEV (reference sequence). The DNA for the CDR3 is TGTGCCAGCAGTTTGTTAGGGAGCAAATACGTGAGCACAGATACGCAGTATTTT. Residues: CASSLLGSKYVSTDTQYF.

The V gene is TRBV4-2, the J gene TRBJ2-2; 12 nucleotides line up with TRBD2. CDR3 length: 16 amino acids. Germline V gives CDR1 LGHNA, CDR2 YNFKEQ. J lost 5 bases, V lost 5 bases, and 6 bases had no gene match. CDR3 nucleotides: TGTGCCAGCAGCTCACCCGGGACTAGCGGGACCGGGGAGCTGTTTTTT. This codes for CASSSPGTSGTGELFF.

This clonotype has just a few counts. The chain links TRBV19 to TRBJ2-1, with 10 positions matching TRBD1. The ends lost 5 bases at V and 8 bases at J; junction bases unmatched: 12. Germline-derived CDR1 and CDR2 are LNHDA and SQIVND (reference sequence). The CDR3 runs 16 residues. The CDR3: CASSRAERQGADEQFF. In nucleotides, the CDR3 is TGTGCCAGTAGTCGGGCGGAGAGACAGGGGGCCGATGAGCAGTTCTTC.

This rearrangement joins TRBV7-8 to TRBJ2-1; 13 nucleotides agree with TRBD2. Germline loops: CDR1 SGHVS, CDR2 FQNEAQ. With V trimmed by 4 bases and J by 3 bases, 12 bases remained unmatched. The CDR3 has 19 amino acids. CDR3 bases: TGTGCCAGCAGCTCCCCCCGGACTAGCGGGGGAACCCACTACAATGAGCAGTTCTTC. It is translated as CASSSPRTSGGTHYNEQFF.